The clone carrying this TCR beta chain was detected a few times. This sample was taken from a study of blood T cell repertoires in COVID-19. Looking at the study overall: Sites in the United States, Italy and Spain provided acute and convalescent COVID-19 samples. PBMCs, B-cell-depleted T cells, or T cells were the source of the cDNA or gDNA that made up the material.

Under the authors' procedure: Reference gene primer amplification yielded estimated nucleated cell counts. The data were produced by immunoSEQ multiplex PCR, yet TCRdb's version contains in-frame clones alone and is incomplete. The V and J calls and clone size were taken over from that table, and D and trimming were inferred from the DNA. The data show approximately 150,000 clones, 84% seen once. Participant reports of clinical history set cohort assignment. CDR1 is MNHEY, CDR2 SVGAGI, per germline. This CDR3 spans 15 amino acids. Trimming took 5 bases from V and 5 from J; bases not matched to a gene: 11.

What was sequenced was PBMCs or T cells enriched from blood (not recorded which). This sequence originates from a woman aged 45-65 years who had recovered from COVID-19. The genes are TRBV6-5 and TRBJ1-2, with 7 bases aligning to TRBD1. For the CDR3, the DNA is TGTGCCAGCAGTACCCCAGGGGGTTCTTTTTATGGCTACACCTTC. Translated, it gives CASSTPGGSFYGYTF.